One T cell receptor beta chain is described in this entry. Since a much larger clone is just one base distant, this may be a read error. This CDR3 is 16 amino acids long. Germline values: CDR1 SEHNR, CDR2 FQNEAQ (reference sequence). This sample was included in a study of regulatory T cells in long-lasting Graves disease. Time point in this sample: newly diagnosed GD, antithyroid drugs for less than 3 months. PBMCs provided the RNA from which the TCR library was made. Library construction for TCR beta used iRepertoire HTBI primers and Arm-PCR of CDR3 regions. TCRdb independently ran MiXCR on the multiplex PCR reads; one entry per CDR3 protein. This table holds about 370,000 distinct CDR3 sequences, about 16% found once.

The source material was peripheral blood mononuclear cells (PBMCs), sampled at new diagnosis, from a patient treated with antithyroid drugs. The receptor's source is a female donor with Graves disease. V gene TRBV7-9 combines with J gene TRBJ2-1, with 8 positions matching TRBD2. In DNA form, the CDR3 reads TGTGCCAGCAGCTTAGTAGGGCGGGAGGTCTACAATGAGCAGATCTTC. It is translated as CASSLVGREVYNEQIF.